These 24 T cell receptor beta chains share one sample of origin, sequenced in a study of T cell repertoires in cytomegalovirus infection. In TCRdb, the reads were re-called with MiXCR into one record per CDR3 protein. Of tens of thousands of distinct CDR3 sequences in the sample, about 4% were seen once. Material: PBMCs. Every receptor here comes from a human donor in good health (CMV status not recorded). Some clones in this sample may be carry-over from other donors' samples.

The V and J genes are TRBV28 and TRBJ2-2; no clear D gene. The CDR3 is 12 residues long. CDR1 is MDHEN, CDR2 SYDVKM, per germline. V was clipped by 7 bases and J by 7 bases, with 10 bases between them. The CDR3 DNA follows: TGTGCCAGCACCTCGGCAATCGGGGAGCTGTTTTTT. Protein sequence: CASTSAIGELFF.

This clonotype has a count of ten or more. The chain employs TRBV19 and TRBJ2-2; the D gene is possibly TRBD1 (5 bases). V gave up 6 bases and J gave up 7 bases, with 12 bases separating them. The germline V gene encodes CDR1 LNHDA and CDR2 SQIVND (reference sequence). This CDR3 region has 13 residues. CDR3 DNA sequence: TGTGCCAGTAGCAGACAGTACATCGGGGAGCTGTTTTTT. It encodes CASSRQYIGELFF.

This clonotype was seen a handful of times. The V call is TRBV5-6, the J call TRBJ1-2; D unclear. The V end was cut by 0 bases, the J end by 4 bases, with 10 bases between. The germline gives CDR1 SGHDT, CDR2 YYEEEE. The CDR3 contains 14 residues. CDR3 amino acids: CASSLGARSYGYTF. Here the CDR3 DNA reads TGTGCCAGCAGCTTGGGCGCCAGAAGCTATGGCTACACCTTC.

This clonotype has ten or more counts. This rearrangement joins TRBV6-1 to TRBJ1-1; maybe TRBD1 (5 bases). The CDR3 loop spans 12 amino acids. V shed 10 bases and J shed 3 bases, with 12 bases lying between them. Germline V gene data show CDR1 as MNHNS and CDR2 as SASEGT. This CDR3 reads CATDSGYTEAFF. In DNA, the CDR3 is TGTGCCACCGACTCAGGGTACACTGAAGCTTTCTTT.

This clonotype was seen at least ten times. The chain recombines TRBV7-2 with TRBJ1-6; 8 positions match TRBD1. This CDR3 is built from 15 residues. The V gene end was trimmed by 0 bases and the J gene end by 7 bases; junction bases not matched to a gene: 2. Per germline, CDR1 SGHTA and CDR2 FQGNSA. CDR3 nucleotide sequence: TGTGCCAGCAGCTTAGCGACAGGGGTGAATTCACCCCTCCACTTT. Translated, it gives CASSLATGVNSPLHF.

This clonotype was seen ten or more times. The chain uses TRBV7-6 and TRBJ2-2; weak D call: TRBD2 (6 bases). V lost 4 bases and J 1 base, leaving 10 bases between the germline ends. This CDR3 is 15 amino acids long. Germline V lookup: CDR1 SGHVS, CDR2 FNYEAQ. CDR3 sequence (DNA): TGTGCCAGCAGCTCTAATAGCGGGAACACCGGGGAGCTGTTTTTT. Its translation: CASSSNSGNTGELFF.

This clonotype appeared many times. The chain links TRBV7-8 to TRBJ2-3, with unresolved D. Trimming removed 3 bases from V and 1 base from J, with 11 bases in between. Germline values: CDR1 SGHVS, CDR2 FQNEAQ. The CDR3 length is 15 residues. The CDR3 sequence: CASSLDRAGTDTQYF. The CDR3 DNA reads TGTGCCAGCAGCTTGGACCGAGCTGGCACAGATACGCAGTATTTT.

This clonotype has at least ten counts. The rearrangement links TRBV6-2 or TRBV6-3 to TRBJ2-2; unclear D gene. This CDR3 has 11 amino acids. From germline, CDR1 is MNHEY and CDR2 SVGEGT. Trimming shortened V by 5 bases and J by 9 bases, and 7 bases separated the two germline ends. The CDR3 protein is CASSPERELFF. The CDR3 nucleotides are TGTGCCAGCAGTCCAGAGCGGGAGCTGTTTTTT.

The table lists this clonotype with many counts. The CDR3 DNA reads as TGCAGTGCTAAAACTAGCGGGTCTAACACCGGGGAGCTGTTTTTT. Translated: CSAKTSGSNTGELFF. V is TRBV20-1 and J is TRBJ2-2; 9 nucleotides match TRBD2. With V trimmed by 4 bases and J by 2 bases, 5 bases remained unmatched. Per the germline V gene, CDR1 is DFQATT and CDR2 is SNEGSKA (reference sequence). The CDR3 covers 15 residues.

This clonotype was seen a few times. The CDR3 DNA sequence: TGTGCCAGCAGCCTCTACATCCGGGACAGGGGTAACAATGAGCAGTTCTTC. As protein: CASSLYIRDRGNNEQFF. This chain links TRBV7-2 with TRBJ2-1; 10 nucleotides align to TRBD1. This CDR3 comprises 17 residues. Germline CDR1 and CDR2: SGHTA and FQGNSA. V was pared by 5 bases and J by 5 bases, with 12 bases of the junction left unmatched.

Worth noting for this clonotype: A much larger clone sits a single nucleotide away, making a read error possible. The chain is built from TRBV7-3 and TRBJ1-1; 7 nucleotides match TRBD1. Germline CDR1 reads SGHTA; CDR2 reads FQGTGA. V was clipped by 3 bases and J by 1 base; unmatched bases: 8. The CDR3 is 16 residues long. CDR3 DNA sequence: TGTGCCAGCAGCTTTCTACTGGGACAGCCGAACACTGAAGCTTTCTTT. It yields the protein CASSFLLGQPNTEAFF.

This clonotype was picked up many times. This chain uses TRBV7-3 with TRBJ1-1; D is unclear. CDR1 SGHTA and CDR2 FQGTGA come from the germline V gene. Between the trimmed V and J ends, which lost 3 bases and 3 bases, there was a span of 11 bases. The CDR3 runs 14 residues. The CDR3 nucleotides read TGTGCCAGCAGCTTGACCGGGTCACACACTGAAGCTTTCTTT. It specifies CASSLTGSHTEAFF.

This clonotype has a count of ten or more. The V call is TRBV4-1, the J call TRBJ2-7; 8 positions match TRBD1. The germline gives CDR1 MGHRA, CDR2 YSYEKL. V gave up 5 bases and J gave up 3 bases; unmatched junction bases: 6. The CDR3 is 14 amino acids. The CDR3 region has the DNA TGCGCCAGCAGCTCCGGGACAGGCAGCTACGAGCAGTACTTC. This encodes CASSSGTGSYEQYF.

This clonotype was found many times. V and J are TRBV7-4 and TRBJ2-7, with D possibly matching TRBD2 (6 bases). Trimming left V 8 bases short and J 3 bases short, with 20 bases between. Germline CDR1 is SGHVT and CDR2 is SQSDAQ. The CDR3 runs 15 residues. The DNA for the CDR3 is TGTGCCAGCGGTCGCTTCCCGGGGAGGCACTACGAGCAGTACGTC. Translating gives CASGRFPGRHYEQYV.

This clonotype appeared many times. The V call is TRBV7-2, the J call TRBJ2-4; tentatively, D is TRBD1 or TRBD2 (7 bases each). The CDR3 is 17 residues long. V lost 5 bases to trimming and J lost 0 bases, with 17 bases between them. CDR1 SGHTA and CDR2 FQGNSA come from the germline V gene. The CDR3 reads CASSLLTGRVAKNIQYF. CDR3 sequence (DNA): TGTGCCAGCAGCCTCCTGACAGGGAGGGTAGCCAAAAACATTCAGTACTTC.

This clonotype was counted ten times or more. The chain combines TRBV7-2 with TRBJ2-1; D unclear. The CDR3 is made up of 12 amino acids. The V gene's germline CDR1 is SGHTA and CDR2 FQGNSA. The ends were cut back, 1 base at V and 8 bases at J, with 6 bases in the middle. Here the CDR3 reads CASSLVYHEQFF. CDR3 DNA: TGTGCCAGCAGCTTAGTTTACCATGAGCAGTTCTTC.

This clonotype was detected many times. The chain combines TRBV7-2 with TRBJ2-1, with D perhaps given as TRBD1 or TRBD2 (5 bases each). The V gene lost 5 bases and the J gene lost 2 bases, with 13 bases spanning the gap. The length of the CDR3 is 15 residues. The germline CDR1 and CDR2 sequences are SGHTA and FQGNSA. Here the CDR3 DNA reads TGTGCCAGCAGCCCGACGCAGGGACCCTACAATGAGCAGTTCTTC. Its translation is CASSPTQGPYNEQFF.

In its sample, this clonotype was seen many times. The chain uses TRBV6-2 or TRBV6-3 and TRBJ2-3; D might be TRBD1 (6 bases). CDR3 length: 14 residues. CDR1 and CDR2 from the germline V gene are MNHEY and SVGEGT. The germline V and J ends were trimmed by 6 bases and 0 bases, with 10 bases remaining between them. The CDR3 region has the DNA TGTGCCAGCAGCCCCGGACAGAGCACAGATACGCAGTATTTT. Its protein product is CASSPGQSTDTQYF.

This clonotype was recorded many times. The V call is TRBV7-8, the J call TRBJ2-1; no clear D. CDR1 and CDR2 from the germline V gene are SGHVS and FQNEAQ. The germline V and J ends were trimmed by 5 bases and 2 bases, with 7 bases remaining between them. The CDR3 loop spans 13 amino acids. Here the CDR3 DNA reads TGTGCCAGCAGCCTGGGTACCTACAATGAGCAGTTCTTC. This gives the protein CASSLGTYNEQFF.

This clonotype was seen repeatedly, ten times or more. The gene calls are TRBV7-8 and TRBJ2-7; 12 bases are shared with TRBD2. This CDR3 is 18 amino acids long. Germline V CDR1 and CDR2: SGHVS, FQNEAQ. V was clipped by 1 base and J by 2 bases; unmatched bases: 9. CDR3: CASSLGLAGARPAYEQYF. The CDR3 nucleotides are TGTGCCAGCAGCTTAGGACTAGCGGGAGCCCGGCCGGCCTACGAGCAGTACTTC.

This clonotype has ten or more counts. V and J are TRBV27 and TRBJ2-4; 7 bases align to TRBD1. The CDR3 contains 11 residues. V trimming: 6 bases; J trimming: 7 bases; junction bases outside the gene matches: 0. Germline V CDR1 and CDR2: MNHEY, SMNVEV (reference sequence). The DNA for the CDR3 is TGTGCCAGCAGACAGGGGAACATTCAGTACTTC. Residues: CASRQGNIQYF.

This clonotype was recorded many times. This chain links TRBV18 with TRBJ2-1; 10 positions agree with TRBD2. Germline V gene sequence: CDR1 KGHSH, CDR2 LQKENI. The CDR3 loop spans 16 amino acids. V lost 3 bases to trimming and J lost 4 bases; unmatched junction nucleotides: 6. The CDR3 here is CASSPQLAGIYNEQFF. CDR3 nucleotides: TGTGCCAGCTCACCCCAACTAGCGGGGATTTACAATGAGCAGTTCTTC.

This clonotype has just a few counts. The chain joins TRBV12-3 or TRBV12-4 to TRBJ2-1, with D possibly TRBD1 on 7 matching bases. The V end lost 5 bases, the J end lost 12 bases, and 14 bases lay between the germline ends. This CDR3 spans 12 amino acids. The CDR3 protein is CASSPGRTGQFF. Here the CDR3 DNA reads TGTGCCAGCAGTCCTGGGAGGACAGGGCAGTTCTTC.

This clonotype occurred many times. The rearrangement joins TRBV7-2 to TRBJ2-7; D is ambiguous. Germline values: CDR1 SGHTA, CDR2 FQGNSA. The germline V and J ends were trimmed by 1 base and 2 bases, with 9 bases remaining between them. The CDR3 totals 14 residues. CDR3 region: CASSLVSAAYEQYF. The CDR3 DNA is TGTGCCAGCAGCTTAGTCTCAGCAGCCTACGAGCAGTACTTC.